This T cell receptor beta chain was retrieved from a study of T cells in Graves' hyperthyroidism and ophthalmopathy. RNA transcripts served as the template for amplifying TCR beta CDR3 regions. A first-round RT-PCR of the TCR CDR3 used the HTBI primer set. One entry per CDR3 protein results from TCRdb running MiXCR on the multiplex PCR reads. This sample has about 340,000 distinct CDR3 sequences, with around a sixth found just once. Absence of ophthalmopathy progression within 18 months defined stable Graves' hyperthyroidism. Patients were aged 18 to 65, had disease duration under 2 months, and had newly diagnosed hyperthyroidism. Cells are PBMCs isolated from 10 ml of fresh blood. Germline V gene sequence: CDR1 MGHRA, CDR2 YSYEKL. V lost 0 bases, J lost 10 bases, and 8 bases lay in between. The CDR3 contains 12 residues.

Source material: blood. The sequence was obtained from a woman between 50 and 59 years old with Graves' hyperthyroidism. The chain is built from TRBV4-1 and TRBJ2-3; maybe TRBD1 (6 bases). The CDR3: CASSQESGAQYF. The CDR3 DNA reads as TGCGCCAGCAGCCAAGAATCAGGGGCGCAGTATTTT.